These T cell receptor beta chains were read from a single sample in a study of STAT5B mutations in CD4+ large granular lymphocyte leukemia. The protocol was immunoSEQ multiplex PCR, while the TCRdb copy is restricted to in-frame clones and leaves out a portion. The sample comprises more than 20,000 clones, 81% of which are singletons, and over 0.3% rests with the top ten. What was sequenced was CD4+ T cells from blood buffy coats. These receptors originate from a human donor in good health. Both conserved end residues are part of each CDR3. The order of the fields is J gene, clone size, V gene, D gene, CDR3 DNA, CDR3 protein. The D gene is left open where the match is weak. Only part of the rows carry a size: once, few, many, or a class if the clone is expanded.

TRBJ2-6 - TRBV5-5 TRBD2 TGTGCCAGCAGCTTGGTGTTGGGACTAGCGGGAGCTGGGGCCAACGTCCTGACTTTC CASSLVLGLAGAGANVLTF
TRBJ1-3 - TRBV5-5 TRBD1 TGTGCCAGCAGCTGGGGACAGTTCGCGTCTGGAAACACCATATATTTT CASSWGQFASGNTIYF
TRBJ1-2 once TRBV2 - TGTGCCAGCAGGAGGCAGGCTCACCCCTATGGCTACACCTTC CASRRQAHPYGYTF
TRBJ2-7 - TRBV5-1 TRBD1 TGCGCCAGCAGCTCGGGACAGGGCTCGTACGAGCAGTACTTC CASSSGQGSYEQYF
TRBJ1-2 - TRBV5-4 - TGTGCCAGCAGCTTGGCAGGAGGGGATGGCTACACCTTC CASSLAGGDGYTF
TRBJ1-4 - TRBV6-1 - TGTGCCAGCAGTGAACTAGCCGCGTTGAATGAAAAACTGTTTTTT CASSELAALNEKLFF
TRBJ1-3 - TRBV19 - TGTGCCAGTAGTATAGACAGCTACTCTGGAAACACCATATATTTT CASSIDSYSGNTIYF
TRBJ2-1 - TRBV10-3 TRBD1 TGTGCCATCAGTGAGGCGGGACAGGGGTTATATGAGCAGTTCTTC CAISEAGQGLYEQFF
TRBJ1-5 - TRBV2 - TGTGCCAGCAGTGAAGCGACAGTTAGCAATCAGCCCCAGCATTTT CASSEATVSNQPQHF
TRBJ1-2 - TRBV6-5 - TGTGCCAGCCTCGGACGTAACTATGGCTACACCTTC CASLGRNYGYTF
TRBJ1-4 - TRBV19 - TGTGCCAGTAGTATAGGAGCCAATGAAAAACTGTTTTTT CASSIGANEKLFF